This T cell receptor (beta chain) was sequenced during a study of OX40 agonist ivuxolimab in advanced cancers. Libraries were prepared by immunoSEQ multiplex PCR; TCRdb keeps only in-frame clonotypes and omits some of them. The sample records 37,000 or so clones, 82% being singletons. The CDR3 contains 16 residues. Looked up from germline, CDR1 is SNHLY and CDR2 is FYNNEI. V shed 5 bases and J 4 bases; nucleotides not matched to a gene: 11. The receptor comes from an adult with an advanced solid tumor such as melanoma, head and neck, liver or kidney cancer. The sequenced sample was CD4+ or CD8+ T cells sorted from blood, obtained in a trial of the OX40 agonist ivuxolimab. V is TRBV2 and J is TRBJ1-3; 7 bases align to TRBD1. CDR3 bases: TGTGCCAGCAGTCTCAGGGGGTCCCCTTCGGGAAACACCATATATTTT. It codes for CASSLRGSPSGNTIYF.